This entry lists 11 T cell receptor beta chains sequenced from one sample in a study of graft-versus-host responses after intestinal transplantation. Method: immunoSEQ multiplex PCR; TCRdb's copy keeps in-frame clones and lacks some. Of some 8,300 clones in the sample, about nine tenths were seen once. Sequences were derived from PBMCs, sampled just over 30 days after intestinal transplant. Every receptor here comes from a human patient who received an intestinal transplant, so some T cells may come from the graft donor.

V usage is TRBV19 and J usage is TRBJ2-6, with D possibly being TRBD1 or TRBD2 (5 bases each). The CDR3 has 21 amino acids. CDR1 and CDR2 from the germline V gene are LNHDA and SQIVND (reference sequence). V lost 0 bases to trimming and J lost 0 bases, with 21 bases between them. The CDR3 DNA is TGTGCCAGTAGTATAGATACTACGAACGGGACGGATTACTCTGGGGCCAACGTCCTGACTTTC. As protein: CASSIDTTNGTDYSGANVLTF. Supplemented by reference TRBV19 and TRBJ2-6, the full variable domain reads DGGITQSPKYLFRKEGQNVTLSCEQNLNHDAMYWYRQDPGQGLRLIYYSQIVNDFQKGDIAEGYSVSREKKESFPLTVTSAQKNPTAFYLCASSIDTTNGTDYSGANVLTFGAGSRLTVL.

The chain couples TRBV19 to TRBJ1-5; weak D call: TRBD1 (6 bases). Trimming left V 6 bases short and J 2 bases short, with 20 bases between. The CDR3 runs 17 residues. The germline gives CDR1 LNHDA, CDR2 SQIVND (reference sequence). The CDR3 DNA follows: TGTGCCAGTAGCCCGACAGGCCATGGCTTTGGCAATCAGCCCCAGCATTTT. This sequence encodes CASSPTGHGFGNQPQHF.

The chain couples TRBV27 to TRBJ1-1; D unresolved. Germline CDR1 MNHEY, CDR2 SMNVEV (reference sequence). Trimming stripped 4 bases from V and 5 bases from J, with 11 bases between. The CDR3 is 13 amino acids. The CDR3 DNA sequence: TGTGCCAGCAGTTGGGTTCCGGGGACTGAAGCTTTCTTT. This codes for CASSWVPGTEAFF.

CDR3 sequence (DNA): TGTGCCAGCAGTTACGGGTCAGGGGCAGATACGCAGTATTTT. It is translated as CASSYGSGADTQYF. This rearrangement joins TRBV6-5 to TRBJ2-3; possible D gene TRBD1, 6 bases. This CDR3 is 14 amino acids long. Germline V gene data show CDR1 as MNHEY and CDR2 as SVGAGI. V was clipped by 2 bases and J by 4 bases, with 10 bases between them.

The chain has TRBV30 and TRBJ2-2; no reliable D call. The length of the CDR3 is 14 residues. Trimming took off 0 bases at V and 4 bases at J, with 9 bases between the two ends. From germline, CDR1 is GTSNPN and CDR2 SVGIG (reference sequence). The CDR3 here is CAWSVLRFTGELFF. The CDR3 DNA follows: TGTGCCTGGAGTGTACTTCGGTTCACCGGGGAGCTGTTTTTT. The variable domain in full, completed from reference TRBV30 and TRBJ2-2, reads SQTIHQWPATLVQPVGSPLSLECTVEGTSNPNLYWYRQAAGRGLQLLFYSVGIGQISSEVPQNLSASRPQDRQFILSSKKLLLSDSGFYLCAWSVLRFTGELFFGEGSRLTVL.

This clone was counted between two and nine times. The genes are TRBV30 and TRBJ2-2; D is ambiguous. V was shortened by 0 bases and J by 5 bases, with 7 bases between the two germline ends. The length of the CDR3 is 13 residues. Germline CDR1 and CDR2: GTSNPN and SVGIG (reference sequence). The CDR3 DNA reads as TGTGCCTGGAGTGTATTAGGGACCGGGGAGCTGTTTTTT. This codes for CAWSVLGTGELFF.

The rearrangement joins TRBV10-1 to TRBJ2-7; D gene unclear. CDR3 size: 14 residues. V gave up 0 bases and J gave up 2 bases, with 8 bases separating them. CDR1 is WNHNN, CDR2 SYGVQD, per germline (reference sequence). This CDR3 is CASSESRIPYEQYF. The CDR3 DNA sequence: TGCGCCAGCAGTGAGTCGAGGATCCCCTACGAGCAGTACTTC.

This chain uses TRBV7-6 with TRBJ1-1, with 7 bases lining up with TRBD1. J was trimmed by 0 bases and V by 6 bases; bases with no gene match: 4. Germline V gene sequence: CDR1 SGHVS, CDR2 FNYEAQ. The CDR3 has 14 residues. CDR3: CASSLTGLNTEAFF. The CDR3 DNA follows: TGTGCCAGCAGTTTGACAGGGTTGAACACTGAAGCTTTCTTT.

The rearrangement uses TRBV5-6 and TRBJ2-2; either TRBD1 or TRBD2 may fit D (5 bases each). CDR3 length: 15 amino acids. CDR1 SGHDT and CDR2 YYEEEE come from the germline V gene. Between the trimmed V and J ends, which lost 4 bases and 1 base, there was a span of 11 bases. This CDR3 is CASSRGTENTGELFF. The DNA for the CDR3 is TGTGCCAGCAGCCGTGGGACGGAGAACACCGGGGAGCTGTTTTTT.

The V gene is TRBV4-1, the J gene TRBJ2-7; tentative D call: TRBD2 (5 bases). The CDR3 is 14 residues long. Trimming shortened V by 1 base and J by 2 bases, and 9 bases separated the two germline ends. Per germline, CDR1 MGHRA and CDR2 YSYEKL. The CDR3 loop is CASSQGTFTYEQYF. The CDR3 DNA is TGCGCCAGCAGCCAAGGGACTTTTACCTACGAGCAGTACTTC.

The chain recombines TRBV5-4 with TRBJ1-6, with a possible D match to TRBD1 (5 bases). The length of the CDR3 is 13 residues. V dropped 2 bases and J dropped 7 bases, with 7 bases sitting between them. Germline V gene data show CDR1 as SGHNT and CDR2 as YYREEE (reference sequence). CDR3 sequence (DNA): TGTGCCAGCAGCTTCCAGGGAAATTCACCCCTCCACTTT. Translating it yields CASSFQGNSPLHF.